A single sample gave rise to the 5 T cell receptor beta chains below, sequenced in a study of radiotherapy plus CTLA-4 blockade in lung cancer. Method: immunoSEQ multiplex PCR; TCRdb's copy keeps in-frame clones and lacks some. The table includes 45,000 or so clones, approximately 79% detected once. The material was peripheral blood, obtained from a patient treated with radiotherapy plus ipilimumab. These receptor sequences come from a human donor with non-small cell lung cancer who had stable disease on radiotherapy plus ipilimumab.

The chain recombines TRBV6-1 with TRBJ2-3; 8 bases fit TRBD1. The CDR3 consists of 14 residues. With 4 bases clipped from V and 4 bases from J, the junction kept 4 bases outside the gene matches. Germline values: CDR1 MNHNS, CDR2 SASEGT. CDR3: CASSGTDRADTQYF. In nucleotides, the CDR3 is TGTGCCAGCAGTGGAACGGACAGGGCAGATACGCAGTATTTT.

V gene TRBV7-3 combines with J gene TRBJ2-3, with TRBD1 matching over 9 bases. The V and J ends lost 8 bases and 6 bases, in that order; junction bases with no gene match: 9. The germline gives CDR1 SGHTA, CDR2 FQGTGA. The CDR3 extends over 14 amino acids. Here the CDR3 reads CASRPGTGSDTQYF. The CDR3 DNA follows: TGTGCCAGCCGGCCCGGGACAGGGAGCGATACGCAGTATTTT. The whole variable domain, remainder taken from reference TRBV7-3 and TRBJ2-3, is GAGVSQTPSNKVTEKGKYVELRCDPISGHTALYWYRQSLGQGPEFLIYFQGTGAADDSGLPNDRFFAVRPEGSVSTLKIQRTERGDSAVYLCASRPGTGSDTQYFGPGTRLTVL.

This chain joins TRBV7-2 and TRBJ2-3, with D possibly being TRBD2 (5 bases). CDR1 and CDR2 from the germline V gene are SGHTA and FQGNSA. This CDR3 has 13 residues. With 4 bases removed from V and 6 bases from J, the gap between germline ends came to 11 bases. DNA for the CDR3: TGTGCCAGCAGCTCCGCGGGCTGGGATACGCAGTATTTT. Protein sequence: CASSSAGWDTQYF. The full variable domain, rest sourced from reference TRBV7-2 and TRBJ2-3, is GAGVSQSPSNKVTEKGKDVELRCDPISGHTALYWYRQSLGQGLEFLIYFQGNSAPDKSGLPSDRFSAERTGGSVSTLTIQRTQQEDSAVYLCASSSAGWDTQYFGPGTRLTVL.

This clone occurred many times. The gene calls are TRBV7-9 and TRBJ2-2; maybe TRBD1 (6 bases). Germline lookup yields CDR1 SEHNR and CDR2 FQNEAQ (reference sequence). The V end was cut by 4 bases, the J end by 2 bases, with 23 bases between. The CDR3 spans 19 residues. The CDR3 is CASSSTLDRIEANTGELFF. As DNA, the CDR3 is TGTGCCAGCAGCTCTACACTCGACAGGATTGAAGCCAACACCGGGGAGCTGTTTTTT.

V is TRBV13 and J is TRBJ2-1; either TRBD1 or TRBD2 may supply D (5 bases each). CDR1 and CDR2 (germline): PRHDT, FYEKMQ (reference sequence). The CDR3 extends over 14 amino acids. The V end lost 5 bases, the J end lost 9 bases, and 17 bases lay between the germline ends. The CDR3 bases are TGTGCCAGCAGCCGAGCCTGGGGGTTCTCTGAGCAGTTCTTC. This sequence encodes CASSRAWGFSEQFF.